These 16 T cell receptor gamma chains were sequenced from one sample in a study of gamma-delta T cells after stem cell transplantation. TCRdb redid the clone calls on the RT-PCR reads with CATT. The top ten hold 36% of the sample, which has more than 350 gamma-chain clones, 2% to 2.5% seen once. Sequenced: gamma-delta T cells. The receptors shown here come from a human donor. It is not recorded whose cells these are; they may come from a transplant donor.

Note on this clone: Given a far larger clone just one base away, this is likely a sequencing read error. At the DNA level, this CDR3 is encoded by other sequences in the same sample as well. The chain combines TRGV9 with TRGJP. Germline CDR1 reads GITISATS; CDR2 reads ISYDGTV (reference sequence). The CDR3 covers 16 residues. The CDR3 DNA reads as TGTGCCCTGTGGGAGCATCAAGAGTTGGGCAAAAAAATCAAGGTATTT. Translated, it gives CALWEHQELGKKIKVF.

The table lists this clone with a few counts. It is likely a read error: a sequence one base away is far more abundant. The sample has other DNA sequences that encode this CDR3 too. The gene calls are TRGV9 and TRGJP. Germline CDR1 reads GITISATS; CDR2 reads ISYDGTV (reference sequence). The CDR3 length is 18 residues. As DNA, the CDR3 is TGTGCCTTGTGGGAGTTGGCCGCGCAAGAGCTGGGCAAAAAAATCAAGGTATTT. Protein sequence: CALWELAAQELGKKIKVF.

This clone is large. A read error is possible here, since a much larger clone lies one base away. This same CDR3 is encoded by further DNA sequences in the sample. V and J are TRGV9 and TRGJP. Germline V gene data show CDR1 as GITISATS and CDR2 as ISYDGTV (reference sequence). Trimming took 0 bases from V and 6 from J; bases not matched to a gene: 2. The CDR3 spans 16 residues. The CDR3 DNA is TGTGCCTTGTGGGAGGTGCCAGAGTTGGGCAAAAAAATCAAGGTATTT. Its protein is CALWEVPELGKKIKVF.

This clone was detected a few times. It is likely a read error: a sequence one base away is far more abundant. The rearrangement joins TRGV9 to TRGJP. CDR1 GITISATS and CDR2 ISYDGTV come from the germline V gene (reference sequence). The CDR3 is 16 residues long. Here the CDR3 DNA reads TGTGCCTTGTGGGAGGTGCAAGAGTTGGACAAAAAAATCAAGGTATTT. This translates into CALWEVQELDKKIKVF.

Points on this clone: TCRdb pairs this DNA with a much larger clone's protein that differs at residue 8, likely a read error; the protein shown was translated from the DNA. The rearrangement uses TRGV9 and TRGJP. V gave up 0 bases and J gave up 9 bases; unmatched junction bases: 5. This CDR3 has 16 amino acids. Germline-derived CDR1 and CDR2 are GITISATS and ISYDGTV (reference sequence). CDR3 sequence (DNA): TGTGCCTTGTGGGAGGTGACGGTGTTGGGCAAAAAAATCAAGGTATTT. It specifies CALWEVTVLGKKIKVF.

This clone appeared a few times. A read error is likely here: a far larger clone is one base away. CDR3 DNA sequence: TGTGCCTTGTGGGAGGTGCTAGAAGAGTTGGGCAAAAAAGTCAAGGTATTT. The encoded protein is CALWEVLEELGKKVKVF. J is TRGJP and V is TRGV9. Germline-derived CDR1 and CDR2 are GITISATS and ISYDGTV (reference sequence). The CDR3 covers 17 residues.

Remarks on this clone: A far larger clone is a single base away, which makes a read error likely. Distinct nucleotide sequences in the sample also encode this CDR3. The chain couples TRGV9 to TRGJP. This CDR3 region has 16 residues. From germline, CDR1 is GITISATS and CDR2 ISYDGTV (reference sequence). The CDR3 reads CALWEVLVLGKKIKVF. The CDR3 coding sequence is TGTGCCTTGTGGGAGGTGCTAGTGTTGGGCAAAAAGATCAAGGTATTT.

This clone was picked up a small number of times. It is likely a read error: a sequence one base away is far more abundant. The same CDR3 can be traced to other DNA sequences in this sample. The J gene is TRGJ1 or TRGJ2, the V gene TRGV2. Trimming at V came to 1 base and at J to 7 bases, leaving 13 bases not matched to a gene. The CDR3 sequence is 15 residues long. Per the germline V gene, CDR1 is EGSNGY and CDR2 is YDSYNSKV. The chain's CDR3 is CATWDGGRWGYKKLF. The CDR3 bases are TGTGCCACCTGGGACGGCGGAAGGTGGGGCTATAAGAAACTCTTT.

This clone is hyperexpanded within its sample. This sample also contains other DNA sequences that code for the same CDR3. The chain has TRGV9 and TRGJP. The CDR3 length is 16 residues. In germline, CDR1 is GITISATS, CDR2 ISYDGTV (reference sequence). Losses at the gene ends were 0 bases for V and 4 bases for J; bases not matched to a gene: 0. The CDR3 bases are TGTGCCTTGTGGGAGGTGCAAGAGTTGGGCAAAAAAATCAAGGTATTT. Translating gives CALWEVQELGKKIKVF.

There are a few counts of this clone. This is likely an artifact of a read error, given a far larger clone one base away. This chain uses TRGV9 with TRGJP. Germline V gene data show CDR1 as GITISATS and CDR2 as ISYDGTV (reference sequence). The CDR3 is made up of 17 amino acids. CDR3 protein: CALREVQSELGKKIKVF. CDR3 DNA: TGTGCCTTGCGGGAGGTGCAGTCAGAGTTGGGCAAAAAAATCAAGGTATTT.

This clone is large. A read error may explain this, as a much larger clone is one base away. Other DNA variants within this sample encode the same CDR3. The chain carries TRGV9 and TRGJP. J lost 3 bases, V lost 3 bases, and 2 bases had no gene match. The germline V gene has CDR1 GITISATS and CDR2 ISYDGTV (reference sequence). The CDR3 is 16 residues long. The CDR3 DNA reads TGTGCCTTGTGGGAGTTGCAAGAGTTGGGCAAAAAAATCAAGGTATTT. Its translation is CALWELQELGKKIKVF.

Concerning this clone itself: This likely came from a read error, as a far larger clone is one base away. The rearrangement links TRGV9 to TRGJP. From germline, CDR1 is GITISATS and CDR2 ISYDGTV (reference sequence). CDR3 length equals 18 residues. CDR3 region: CALWELAAQKLGKKIKVF. The CDR3 DNA reads as TGTGCCTTGTGGGAGTTGGCCGCGCAAAAGTTGGGCAAAAAAATCAAGGTATTT.

This clone counts as large (0.1 to 1%). The same CDR3 also results from other DNA sequences found in this sample. V is TRGV2 and J is TRGJ1 or TRGJ2. V dropped 0 bases and J dropped 4; count of bases not matched to a gene: 6. The CDR3 extends over 14 amino acids. Germline assignment: CDR1 EGSNGY and CDR2 YDSYNSKV. CDR3 amino acids: CATWDGAGYYKKLF. The CDR3 DNA follows: TGTGCCACCTGGGACGGGGCGGGGTATTATAAGAAACTCTTT.

This clone qualifies as large (0.1 to 1%). Other DNA sequences in the sample encode the same CDR3. The rearrangement links TRGV9 to TRGJP. The V gene end was trimmed by 2 bases and the J gene end by 4 bases; junction bases not matched to a gene: 2. Germline assignment: CDR1 GITISATS and CDR2 ISYDGTV (reference sequence). This CDR3 contains 16 residues. The CDR3 region is CALWEAQELGKKIKVF. CDR3 DNA: TGTGCCTTGTGGGAGGCTCAAGAGTTGGGCAAAAAAATCAAGGTATTT.

This clone was recorded a few times. The translation of this DNA and the TCRdb protein of a much larger clone differ at residue 9, probably owing to a read error; the protein shown here is translated from the DNA. The J gene is TRGJP, the V gene TRGV9. CDR3 length equals 16 residues. CDR1 is GITISATS, CDR2 ISYDGTV, per germline (reference sequence). The CDR3 protein is CALWEVLESGKKIKVF. The CDR3 bases are TGTGCCTTGTGGGAGGTGCTGGAGTCGGGCAAAAAAATCAAGGTATTT.

Of note for this clone: The amino acid sequence in TCRdb belongs to a much larger clone and departs from this DNA's translation at residue 14, likely a sequencing read error; the sequence shown is translated from the DNA. Other DNA sequences of this sample code for an identical CDR3. J is TRGJP and V is TRGV9. Germline assignment: CDR1 GITISATS and CDR2 ISYDGTV (reference sequence). This CDR3 region has 16 residues. The CDR3 reads CALWEEQELGKKIEVF. The CDR3 region has the DNA TGTGCCTTGTGGGAGGAGCAAGAGCTGGGCAAAAAAATCGAGGTATTT.